This T cell receptor (beta chain) was sequenced during a study of control samples from healthy donors and cancer patients. The method was immunoSEQ multiplex PCR; TCRdb's version includes in-frame clones alone and lacks a portion of them. Counted here are some 120,000 clones, approximately 90% occurring once; the ten biggest clones make up around 2.5%. The CDR3 consists of 14 residues. Trimming shortened V by 3 bases and J by 2 bases, and 12 bases separated the two germline ends. Germline V lookup: CDR1 GTSNPN, CDR2 SVGIG (reference sequence). The chain combines TRBV30 with TRBJ2-3; perhaps D is TRBD1 or TRBD2 (5 bases each). The source of this sequence is a man younger than 35 in good health. Sequencing used blood. The CDR3 spells CAWSPGPTTDTQYF. In DNA form, the CDR3 reads TGTGCCTGGAGCCCGGGACCGACCACAGATACGCAGTATTTT.